This record concerns one T cell receptor (beta chain) sequence. Its specificity is not known. This record comes from a study of identical twins. Each CDR3 protein gets one entry after TCRdb re-called the 5' RACE reads with MiXCR. The sample includes around 1.7 million distinct CDR3 sequences, about 31% of them seen just once. Study-wide points: Reduced insertions were recorded for abundant cord blood beta clonotypes, with no such pattern in memory repertoires.

The receptor comes from a newborn girl in good health. Sequenced input: cord blood.

The DNA for the CDR3 is TGTGCTAGTGGAAACGAAGCGGGACTAGCGGGAGAGGATACGCAGTATTTT. Residues: CASGNEAGLAGEDTQYF. The chain uses TRBV12-5 and TRBJ2-3; TRBD2 matches 14 bases. Germline CDR1 LGHNT, CDR2 FRNRAP. V dropped 6 bases and J dropped 6; count of bases not matched to a gene: 11. This CDR3 spans 17 amino acids. The complete variable domain, with remaining parts taken from reference TRBV12-5 and TRBJ2-3, reads DARVTQTPRHKVTEMGQEVTMRCQPILGHNTVFWYRQTMMQGLELLAYFRNRAPLDDSGMPKDRFSAEMPDATLATLKIQPSEPRDSAVYFCASGNEAGLAGEDTQYFGPGTRLTVL.